These 21 T cell receptor beta chains share one sample of origin, sequenced in a study of T cells after yellow fever vaccination (dated by TCRdb to between 2019 and 2020). The library came from 5' RACE. Sequencer: Illumina NovaSeq 6000. TCRdb trimmed the raw reads at Q25, called clones with MiXCR and kept productive beta chains. One record per CDR3 amino acid sequence lists the most common genes and DNA. A total of some 250,000 distinct CDR3 sequences appear in this sample, over 3% of them only once. Around 20% of the sample rests with the top ten. What the treatment or condition label conveys for this sample: live attenuated yellow fever vaccine strain. Sequencing was performed on PBMCs, taken 15 days after the yellow fever booster vaccination. The receptors originated from a man between 18 and 35 years old who received the YFV17D yellow fever vaccine.

This clonotype was counted ten times or more. The chain is built from TRBV20-1 and TRBJ1-2; D unclear. CDR3 length: 12 residues. Trimming took 4 bases from V and 4 from J, leaving 10 bases between them. Per germline, CDR1 DFQATT and CDR2 SNEGSKA (reference sequence). The CDR3 bases are TGCAGTGCTATATCCCCAGTCTATGGCTACACCTTC. Translating it yields CSAISPVYGYTF.

This clonotype was seen at least ten times. Here the CDR3 DNA reads TGTGCCAGCAGCGGCAGCGGGGGGCCCGTTTTAAATGAGCAGTTCTTC. Translating it yields CASSGSGGPVLNEQFF. J is TRBJ2-1 and V is TRBV9, with TRBD2 matching over 9 bases. Germline trimming cut 3 bases from V and 7 bases from J; bases unmatched to any gene: 11. This CDR3 has 16 amino acids. Germline assignment: CDR1 SGDLS and CDR2 YYNGEE.

This clonotype was counted ten times or more. The chain combines TRBV4-2 with TRBJ2-5; D remains ambiguous. V dropped 0 bases and J dropped 5 bases, with 10 bases sitting between them. The CDR3 has 14 residues. Germline values: CDR1 LGHNA, CDR2 YNFKEQ. DNA of the CDR3: TGTGCCAGCAGCCAAGACGGTTTTACGGAGACCCAGTACTTC. Translating gives CASSQDGFTETQYF.

This clonotype was counted at least ten times. The chain carries TRBV5-1 and TRBJ2-5; 7 bases fit TRBD1. The CDR3 length is 14 residues. Germline-derived CDR1 and CDR2 are SGHRS and YFSETQ. V lost 4 bases and J lost 9; bases outside the gene matches: 12. This chain's CDR3 is CASSPRGGLGAQYF. CDR3 nucleotides: TGCGCCAGCAGCCCCCGAGGGGGCCTTGGGGCCCAGTACTTC.

This clonotype was detected a few times. The chain is built from TRBV5-1 and TRBJ2-1, with D perhaps TRBD1 (6 bases). The CDR3 runs to 15 residues. Per germline, CDR1 SGHRS and CDR2 YFSETQ. Trimming stripped 0 bases from V and 5 bases from J, with 12 bases between. The CDR3 reads CASSLALQGNNEQFF. CDR3 bases: TGCGCCAGCAGCTTGGCGTTGCAGGGGAACAATGAGCAGTTCTTC.

This clonotype has at least ten counts. The rearrangement joins TRBV25-1 to TRBJ2-3; D call uncertain. V shed 1 base and J shed 0 bases, with 11 bases lying between them. The CDR3 sequence is 16 residues long. In germline, CDR1 is MGHDK, CDR2 SYGVNS. The CDR3 spells CASSEWGRTSTDTQYF. The CDR3 DNA follows: TGTGCCAGCAGTGAATGGGGTCGTACTAGCACAGATACGCAGTATTTT.

In its sample, this clonotype was seen many times. V and J are TRBV4-3 and TRBJ2-2; D tentatively reads TRBD1 or TRBD2 (5 bases each). This CDR3 comprises 15 residues. Germline-derived CDR1 and CDR2 are LGHNA and YSLEER. Trimming removed 4 bases at V and 5 bases at J, with 14 bases between. CDR3: CASSPRDLQTGELFF. CDR3 DNA: TGCGCCAGCAGCCCACGGGACCTACAAACCGGGGAGCTGTTTTTT.

This clonotype was counted only a few times. The chain employs TRBV25-1 and TRBJ1-2; 11 nucleotides match TRBD1. Germline V gives CDR1 MGHDK, CDR2 SYGVNS. The CDR3 is made up of 16 amino acids. Germline trimming cut 4 bases from V and 7 bases from J; bases unmatched to any gene: 11. The CDR3 loop reads CASSGRTGGRVGGYTF. Here the CDR3 DNA reads TGTGCCAGCAGTGGCCGGACAGGGGGCCGGGTTGGTGGCTACACCTTC.

The sample holds many counts of this clonotype. The chain is built from TRBV6-5 and TRBJ2-3, with D tentatively TRBD1 (6 bases). The CDR3 loop spans 16 amino acids. V gave up 4 bases and J gave up 2 bases, with 16 bases separating them. Looked up from germline, CDR1 is MNHEY and CDR2 is SVGAGI. Written as DNA, the CDR3 is TGTGCCAGCAGTTTTACTCAGGGGTTCTCCACAGATACGCAGTATTTT. Encoded protein: CASSFTQGFSTDTQYF.

This clonotype was observed at least ten times. The V call is TRBV7-8, the J call TRBJ1-2; D is perhaps TRBD1 (5 bases). This CDR3 has 14 amino acids. V shed 1 base and J shed 7 bases, with 13 bases lying between them. In germline, CDR1 is SGHVS, CDR2 FQNEAQ. CDR3: CASSLGRQRGGYTF. DNA of the CDR3: TGTGCCAGCAGCTTAGGCAGGCAGAGGGGTGGCTACACCTTC.

In this sample, this clonotype turned up many times. This chain uses TRBV5-1 with TRBJ2-1, with 8 bases aligning to TRBD2. Per the germline V gene, CDR1 is SGHRS and CDR2 is YFSETQ. The CDR3 is made up of 14 amino acids. The CDR3 protein is CACGRTGGANEQFF. The CDR3 nucleotides are TGCGCGTGCGGCAGGACCGGGGGGGCGAATGAGCAGTTCTTC.

Ten or more counts support this clonotype. The V and J genes are TRBV5-1 and TRBJ2-5; TRBD1 might be the D (5 bases). V lost 0 bases to trimming and J lost 5 bases, with 23 bases between them. The V gene's germline CDR1 is SGHRS and CDR2 YFSETQ. The CDR3 runs 18 residues. CDR3 sequence reads: CASSLEGQGVGIQETQYF. CDR3 DNA: TGCGCCAGCAGCTTGGAGGGGCAGGGCGTGGGGATCCAGGAGACCCAGTACTTC.

This clonotype turned up a few times. The chain uses TRBV27 and TRBJ1-2; possibly TRBD1 for D (6 bases). CDR3 length: 14 residues. Per the germline V gene, CDR1 is MNHEY and CDR2 is SMNVEV (reference sequence). Trimming took 4 bases from V and 6 from J, leaving 15 bases between them. The CDR3 region is CASSSLGGGHGYTF. The CDR3 DNA sequence: TGTGCCAGCAGTTCGCTGGGGGGGGGGCATGGCTACACCTTC.

This clonotype was observed at least ten times. The chain is built from TRBV7-2 and TRBJ2-7, with TRBD2 identical over 10 bases. J lost 4 bases, V lost 1 base, and 4 bases had no gene match. Germline lookup yields CDR1 SGHTA and CDR2 FQGNSA. CDR3 length equals 15 residues. The CDR3 loop reads CASSLEAGGPYEQYV. The CDR3 DNA follows: TGTGCCAGCAGCTTAGAAGCGGGGGGGCCATACGAGCAGTACGTC.

This clonotype has ten or more counts. The V call is TRBV7-9, the J call TRBJ2-6, with TRBD1 matching 7 bases. Germline V gene data show CDR1 as SEHNR and CDR2 as FQNEAQ (reference sequence). This CDR3 has 15 residues. Germline trimming cut 11 bases from V and 0 bases from J; bases unmatched to any gene: 7. CDR3: CAGRGGASGANVLTF. CDR3 sequence (DNA): TGTGCCGGGAGAGGGGGCGCCTCTGGGGCCAACGTCCTGACTTTC.

This clonotype was found many times. This chain connects TRBV6-2 or TRBV6-3 to TRBJ1-1; D uncertain. Germline V gene lookup returns CDR1 MNHEY and CDR2 SVGEGT. Between the trimmed V and J ends, which lost 2 bases and 1 base, there was a span of 8 bases. The CDR3 totals 14 residues. CDR3 nucleotides: TGTGCCAGCAGTTACAGGAGACAGAACACTGAAGCTTTCTTT. Translated: CASSYRRQNTEAFF.

The chain recombines TRBV12-3 or TRBV12-4 with TRBJ1-1, with D maybe TRBD1 (5 bases). This CDR3 spans 17 amino acids. Trimming stripped 3 bases from V and 0 bases from J, with 17 bases between. CDR3 residues: CASSLGHGAPMNTEAFF. The CDR3, as DNA: TGTGCCAGCAGTTTGGGGCACGGGGCGCCGATGAACACTGAAGCTTTCTTT.

Ten or more counts support this clonotype. The chain couples TRBV7-2 to TRBJ1-2, with D possibly TRBD1 on 5 matching bases. Germline V gene sequence: CDR1 SGHTA, CDR2 FQGNSA. The length of the CDR3 is 16 residues. Trimming left V 1 base short and J 4 bases short, with 16 bases between. In nucleotides, the CDR3 is TGTGCCAGCAGCTTAGGGGCAGACCGGGGCGTCTATGGCTACACCTTC. This translates into CASSLGADRGVYGYTF.

Ten or more counts support this clonotype. The chain employs TRBV28 and TRBJ1-1; D is unresolved. Germline V gene lookup returns CDR1 MDHEN and CDR2 SYDVKM. The germline V and J ends were trimmed by 7 bases and 1 base, with 13 bases remaining between them. The CDR3 totals 14 residues. The CDR3 nucleotides read TGTGCCAGCACCCCGATGGGCTGGAACACTGAAGCTTTCTTT. Protein: CASTPMGWNTEAFF. Complete variable domain (other parts from reference TRBV28 and TRBJ1-1): DVKVTQSSRYLVKRTGEKVFLECVQDMDHENMFWYRQDPGLGLRLIYFSYDVKMKEKGDIPEGYSVSREKKERFSLILESASTNQTSMYLCASTPMGWNTEAFFGQGTRLTVV.

This clonotype showed up many times. The chain combines TRBV5-1 with TRBJ2-7; possible D gene TRBD1, 6 bases. CDR1 is SGHRS, CDR2 YFSETQ, per germline. The CDR3 has 13 amino acids. Between the trimmed V and J ends, which lost 3 bases and 2 bases, there was a span of 9 bases. CDR3 DNA sequence: TGCGCCAGCAGCTGGGACAACACCTACGAGCAGTACTTC. Translation gives CASSWDNTYEQYF.

This clonotype has ten or more counts. A junction end diverges from the germline sequence, so it may reflect a read error. CDR3 loop: CASSEGGRSGNTIYF. The CDR3 DNA reads TGTGCCAGCAGCGAAGGAGGTCGCTCTGGAAACACCATATATTTT. The chain links TRBV2 to TRBJ1-3; D is unclear. In germline, CDR1 is SNHLY, CDR2 FYNNEI. This CDR3 is 15 amino acids long.